Each of the 17 T cell receptor beta chains below was sequenced from the same sample in a study of somatic mutations in cytotoxic T cells in rheumatoid arthritis. Produced via immunoSEQ multiplex PCR; TCRdb's table is partial and in-frame only. The table has thousands of clones, 60% to 80% seen once. Sequencing was performed on CD8+ T cells sorted from blood. The receptors shown here come from an adult with rheumatoid arthritis.

The chain combines TRBV2 with TRBJ2-5; D is ambiguous. V gave up 2 bases and J gave up 2 bases, with 12 bases separating them. The CDR3 is 15 residues long. CDR1 SNHLY and CDR2 FYNNEI come from the germline V gene. The CDR3 DNA follows: TGTGCCAGCAGTGAAAAGGCAGAAACACAAGAGACCCAGTACTTC. Protein product: CASSEKAETQETQYF.

This clone was observed a single time. The chain has TRBV28 and TRBJ2-7; weak D call: TRBD2 (6 bases). CDR3 length: 14 residues. Trimming pared 0 bases from V and 3 bases from J, leaving 9 bases between. Germline V gene data show CDR1 as MDHEN and CDR2 as SYDVKM. This CDR3 reads CASSLWRRDYEQYF. CDR3 nucleotide sequence: TGTGCCAGCAGTTTATGGCGGAGGGACTACGAGCAGTACTTC.

This clone was observed a few times. This chain links TRBV14 with TRBJ1-2; D remains unclear. The CDR3 length is 13 residues. Deletions cut 1 base from V and 7 bases from J, with 10 bases between. Germline-derived CDR1 and CDR2 are SGHDN and FVKESK. Written as DNA, the CDR3 is TGTGCCAGCAGCCAAGTAAAGGGAGGTGGCTACACCTTC. Protein: CASSQVKGGGYTF.

CDR3 amino acids: CASSFGRGDQPQHF. The CDR3 DNA is TGTGCCAGCAGTTTTGGGCGGGGGGATCAGCCCCAGCATTTT. This sequence joins TRBV27 and TRBJ1-5; D is perhaps TRBD1 (5 bases). Germline-derived CDR1 and CDR2 are MNHEY and SMNVEV (reference sequence). The CDR3 has 14 amino acids. Trimming removed 3 bases from V and 5 bases from J, with 11 bases in between.

This chain links TRBV4-3 with TRBJ1-1; 9 positions agree with TRBD1. Trimming removed 4 bases from V and 11 bases from J; junction bases left unmatched: 11. The CDR3 spans 14 residues. Germline V gene sequence: CDR1 LGHNA, CDR2 YSLEER. CDR3 in DNA: TGCGCCAGCAGCCCCTCGAGGGGACAGGGCGCCGCTTTCTTT. Its protein is CASSPSRGQGAAFF.

This chain joins TRBV5-8 and TRBJ1-3; maybe TRBD1 (6 bases). Germline CDR1 is SGHTS and CDR2 is YDEGEE. V shed 0 bases and J shed 7 bases, with 17 bases lying between them. The CDR3 runs to 16 residues. The CDR3 nucleotides read TGTGCCAGCAGCTTGGTCAGAGGGGGGGGAAGGAACACCATATATTTT. Translated: CASSLVRGGGRNTIYF.

A few counts support this clone. CDR3 protein: CASSADSYNSPLHF. The CDR3 DNA follows: TGTGCCAGCAGTGCAGACAGCTATAATTCACCCCTCCACTTT. The rearrangement links TRBV6-5 to TRBJ1-6; D is perhaps TRBD1 (5 bases). The ends were cut back, 5 bases at V and 3 bases at J, with 8 bases in the middle. Germline CDR1 MNHEY, CDR2 SVGAGI. This CDR3 spans 14 amino acids.

The count of this clone is one. The rearrangement joins TRBV7-2 to TRBJ1-2; D remains ambiguous. This CDR3 comprises 16 residues. The V end lost 2 bases, the J end lost 5 bases, and 18 bases lay between the germline ends. The germline gives CDR1 SGHTA, CDR2 FQGNSA. The CDR3 bases are TGTGCCAGCAGCTTATGGTCCCGCCCAGTGGGATATGGCTACACCTTC. Translation: CASSLWSRPVGYGYTF.

V usage is TRBV6-1 and J usage is TRBJ2-1; TRBD2 agrees at 7 bases. Germline values: CDR1 MNHNS, CDR2 SASEGT. The V and J ends lost 1 base and 0 bases, in that order; junction bases with no gene match: 0. The CDR3 length is 15 residues. The CDR3 reads CASSEGTSSYNEQFF. For the CDR3, the DNA is TGTGCCAGCAGTGAAGGGACTAGCTCCTACAATGAGCAGTTCTTC.

This chain joins TRBV6-4 and TRBJ2-1; TRBD2 matches 12 bases. The length of the CDR3 is 16 residues. The junction had 2 bases not matched to a gene; V was cut back by 4 bases and J by 1 base. Per germline, CDR1 MRHNA and CDR2 SNTAGT. The CDR3 DNA follows: TGTGCCAGCAGTGTGCTAGCGGGGGGGTCCTACAATGAGCAGTTCTTC. The encoded protein is CASSVLAGGSYNEQFF.

This clone was counted between two and nine times. CDR3 residues: CASRQGRELFF. The DNA of the CDR3 is TGTGCCAGCAGACAGGGCCGGGAGCTGTTTTTT. V is TRBV19 and J is TRBJ2-2; 7 bases agree with TRBD1. The CDR3 has 11 amino acids. Germline CDR1 LNHDA, CDR2 SQIVND (reference sequence). The ends lost 9 bases at V and 9 bases at J; junction bases unmatched: 4.

This clone was counted a few times. V gene TRBV4-2 combines with J gene TRBJ1-1; 7 bases align to TRBD1. V lost 0 bases to trimming and J lost 1 base; unmatched junction nucleotides: 2. CDR1 and CDR2 from the germline V gene are LGHNA and YNFKEQ. This CDR3 is built from 15 residues. The CDR3 loop reads CASSQDGDRNTEAFF. CDR3 DNA: TGTGCCAGCAGCCAAGACGGGGACAGGAACACTGAAGCTTTCTTT.

The rearrangement links TRBV9 to TRBJ2-3; TRBD1 matches at 11 bases. Germline assignment: CDR1 SGDLS and CDR2 YYNGEE. The CDR3 runs to 15 residues. With V trimmed by 4 bases and J by 2 bases, 3 bases remained unmatched. The CDR3 loop reads CASSPGQGATDTQYF. The CDR3 nucleotides read TGTGCCAGCAGCCCAGGACAGGGGGCCACAGATACGCAGTATTTT.

The chain carries TRBV21-1 and TRBJ2-7; no check of the table's D call, TRBD1, against the DNA was made. TRBV21-1 is labeled a pseudogene. The CDR3 is made up of 14 amino acids. The CDR3 protein is CASSKDEGQREQYF. CDR3 DNA: TGTGCCAGCAGCAAAGATGAGGGACAGCGGGAGCAGTACTTC.

The V and J genes are TRBV13 and TRBJ2-7; TRBD1 is a possible D gene (6 bases). The V gene lost 5 bases and the J gene lost 3 bases, with 14 bases spanning the gap. CDR1 and CDR2 (germline): PRHDT, FYEKMQ (reference sequence). The length of the CDR3 is 14 residues. The CDR3 protein is CASSPRTDVYEQYF. The CDR3 DNA reads as TGTGCCAGCAGCCCGAGGACAGATGTCTACGAGCAGTACTTC.

This rearrangement joins TRBV29-1 to TRBJ2-1; D unclear. Germline loops: CDR1 SQVTM, CDR2 ANQGSEA. Trimming took off 3 bases at V and 0 bases at J, with 12 bases between the two ends. CDR3 length: 15 residues. CDR3 in DNA: TGCAGCGTTGACGGGCAGCTCAACTCCTACAATGAGCAGTTCTTC. Its protein product is CSVDGQLNSYNEQFF.

CDR3: CASSQGTGEDGELFF. CDR3 DNA sequence: TGCGCCAGCAGCCAAGGTACGGGAGAAGACGGGGAGCTGTTTTTT. The V gene is TRBV4-1, the J gene TRBJ2-2, with D perhaps matching TRBD2 (6 bases). V was trimmed by 1 base and J by 7 bases, leaving 13 bases between them. Germline V gene data show CDR1 as MGHRA and CDR2 as YSYEKL. This CDR3 is 15 amino acids long.